Listed below are T cell receptor beta chains from one sample, sequenced in a study of a mutant IDH1 vaccine in newly diagnosed glioma. This table comes from immunoSEQ multiplex PCR, and its TCRdb copy is limited to in-frame clones, with some not included. The table has 84,000 or so clones, 70% to 90% seen once; the top ten hold approximately 5.6%. These receptors lack a known antigen. The sample was PBMCs, taken from a glioma patient whose treatment included an IDH1 peptide vaccine. The source of these receptors is a man aged 40-49 years with glioma. Both conserved end residues are part of each CDR3. A D gene is named only where the DNA matches it firmly. Expanded clones are given a class, and other clones once, few, many or no size at all.

cdr3_aa	cdr3_nt	clone_size	j_call	v_call	cdr3_length	d_call
CASSLLRSSYEQYF	TGTGCCAGCAGCTTACTCAGGAGCTCCTACGAGCAGTACTTC	few	TRBJ2-7	TRBV11-2	14	-
CASSDEDISYSIWPQHF	TGCGCCAGCAGCGACGAGGACATATCCTACAGCATTTGGCCCCAGCATTTT	-	TRBJ1-5	TRBV5-1	17	-
CATSGRTGTGASGANVLTF	TGTGCCACCTCAGGGCGAACCGGGACAGGGGCGTCTGGGGCCAACGTCCTGACTTTC	few	TRBJ2-6	TRBV19	19	TRBD1
CASSLDATPYEQYF	TGTGCCAGCAGCTTAGATGCTACCCCCTACGAGCAGTACTTC	few	TRBJ2-7	TRBV11-2	14	-
CASSWASASGSYEQYF	TGTGCCAGCAGCTGGGCCAGTGCTAGCGGGAGCTACGAGCAGTACTTC	-	TRBJ2-7	TRBV7-2	16	TRBD2
CASSQGSYQPQHF	TGCGCCAGCAGCCAGGGAAGTTATCAGCCCCAGCATTTT	-	TRBJ1-5	TRBV4-3	13	-
CASSLRALAETGELFF	TGTGCCAGCAGCTTAAGGGCCTTAGCGGAAACCGGGGAGCTGTTTTTT	-	TRBJ2-2	TRBV21-1	16	-
CASSADPNEQFF	TGCGCCAGCAGCGCAGACCCAAATGAGCAGTTCTTC	-	TRBJ2-1	TRBV10-1	12	-
CASSFRAQTEAFF	TGTGCCAGCAGCTTTAGGGCGCAAACTGAAGCTTTCTTT	-	TRBJ1-1	TRBV5-4	13	-
CASSLYGGSSYRDTQYF	TGTGCCAGCAGCTTGTATGGCGGCAGCTCCTATCGGGATACGCAGTATTTT	once	TRBJ2-3	TRBV5-4	17	-
CASSQDTQGTGGSYGYTF	TGCGCCAGCAGCCAAGATACACAGGGGACAGGGGGGAGCTATGGCTACACCTTC	-	TRBJ1-2	TRBV4-1	18	TRBD1
CASSQDHTDMGSYEQYF	TGCGCCAGCAGCCAAGATCATACGGACATGGGCTCCTACGAGCAGTACTTC	-	TRBJ2-7	TRBV4-3	17	-
CSVGRPAGPGGTDTQYF	TGCAGCGTTGGCCGGCCGGCAGGGCCGGGGGGGACAGATACGCAGTATTTT	few	TRBJ2-3	TRBV29-1	17	TRBD2
CASSLGGGRYEQYF	TGTGCCAGCAGCTTAGGGGGGGGTCGATACGAGCAGTACTTC	-	TRBJ2-7	TRBV11-2	14	TRBD2
CASSQDWNSEAFF	TGTGCCAGCAGCCAAGATTGGAATTCTGAAGCTTTCTTT	-	TRBJ1-1	TRBV4-2	13	-
CASSQISGRLSPQHF	TGCGCCAGCAGCCAAATTTCCGGCCGGCTTTCTCCCCAGCATTTT	-	TRBJ1-5	TRBV4-1	15	-
CASSLPGLSYNEQFF	TGTGCCAGCAGCTTACCGGGGCTATCCTACAATGAGCAGTTCTTC	-	TRBJ2-1	TRBV5-6	15	-
CASREREDGYTF	TGTGCCAGCAGGGAGAGGGAAGATGGCTACACCTTC	-	TRBJ1-2	TRBV27	12	-
CASSLDVQPQHF	TGTGCCAGCAGCTTAGATGTTCAACCCCAGCATTTT	-	TRBJ1-5	TRBV7-9	12	-
CASSEDPGSSGNTIYF	TGTGCCAGCAGTGAAGATCCGGGGAGCTCTGGAAACACCATATATTTT	-	TRBJ1-3	TRBV6-1	16	-
CASSSGDSQETQYF	TGTGCCAGCAGCTCGGGAGACAGTCAAGAGACCCAGTACTTC	once	TRBJ2-5	TRBV5-4	14	-
CASSGPGLAGTFARYF	TGTGCCAGCAGCGGACCGGGACTAGCGGGTACCTTCGCAAGGTACTTC	-	TRBJ2-7	TRBV7-8	16	TRBD2
CAISGLATYEQYF	TGTGCCATCAGTGGTCTAGCTACCTACGAGCAGTACTTC	-	TRBJ2-7	TRBV10-3	13	-
CASSTWTGPLTLGAGELFF	TGTGCCAGCAGCACCTGGACAGGCCCTCTTACCCTGGGGGCCGGGGAGCTGTTTTTT	-	TRBJ2-2	TRBV7-2	19	TRBD1
CASSRGTGYNQPQHF	TGTGCCAGCAGCCGCGGGACAGGGTACAATCAGCCCCAGCATTTT	-	TRBJ1-5	TRBV6-1	15	TRBD1
CASSEALHYGYTF	TGTGCCAGCAGTGAAGCCCTTCATTATGGCTACACCTTC	-	TRBJ1-2	TRBV2	13	-
CASSSDRVRYIQYF	TGTGCCAGCAGTTCAGACCGGGTTAGGTACATTCAGTACTTC	few	TRBJ2-4	TRBV28	14	-
CAISKREDYNEQFF	TGTGCCATCTCAAAGCGGGAGGATTACAATGAGCAGTTCTTC	-	TRBJ2-1	TRBV10-3	14	TRBD2
CASSEWGGGFSGGELFF	TGCGCCAGCAGTGAGTGGGGCGGGGGTTTTTCTGGCGGGGAGCTGTTTTTT	once	TRBJ2-2	TRBV10-2	17	TRBD2
CASSPGFGANVLTF	TGTGCCAGCAGCCCCGGTTTTGGGGCCAACGTCCTGACTTTC	-	TRBJ2-6	TRBV7-2	14	-
CASSTRDSGHREQYF	TGTGCCAGCAGCACCCGGGACAGCGGGCATAGGGAGCAGTACTTC	-	TRBJ2-7	TRBV11-2	15	-
CASSSPTSGAYEQYF	TGTGCCAGCAGTTCCCCGACTAGCGGGGCCTACGAGCAGTACTTC	-	TRBJ2-7	TRBV28	15	TRBD2
CASSQDRGVKTF	TGCGCCAGCAGCCAAGATCGAGGGGTTAAGACCTTC	-	TRBJ1-2	TRBV4-3	12	-
CASSVSGRPYNEQFF	TGTGCCAGCAGCGTAAGCGGGAGACCCTACAATGAGCAGTTCTTC	-	TRBJ2-1	TRBV9	15	TRBD2
CASSLAASGELFF	TGTGCCAGCAGCTTAGCGGCGTCCGGGGAGCTGTTTTTT	-	TRBJ2-2	TRBV7-9	13	-
CASSQVPSGGQETQYF	TGCGCCAGCAGCCAAGTACCTAGCGGGGGTCAAGAGACCCAGTACTTC	-	TRBJ2-5	TRBV4-3	16	TRBD2
CASSALAGGPGEQYF	TGTGCCAGCAGCGCCCTAGCGGGAGGGCCTGGAGAGCAGTACTTC	-	TRBJ2-7	TRBV9	15	TRBD2
CSVQTGSNQPQHF	TGCAGCGTTCAAACAGGGAGCAATCAGCCCCAGCATTTT	few	TRBJ1-5	TRBV29-1	13	-
CASRFPGQSNEQYF	TGTGCCAGCAGATTTCCGGGTCAGAGCAACGAGCAGTACTTC	-	TRBJ2-7	TRBV5-4	14	-
CASSLAPRPTNQPQHF	TGTGCCAGCAGCTTAGCGCCCAGGCCTACTAATCAGCCCCAGCATTTT	few	TRBJ1-5	TRBV7-2	16	-
CASETGTHSGNTIYF	TGTGCCAGCGAGACAGGGACCCACTCTGGAAACACCATATATTTT	-	TRBJ1-3	TRBV7-9	15	TRBD1
CAWRDRDEQYF	TGTGCCTGGAGAGACAGGGACGAGCAGTACTTC	once	TRBJ2-7	TRBV30	11	TRBD1
CASSAPGRPTYGYTF	TGTGCCAGCAGTGCACCGGGGAGGCCAACCTATGGCTACACCTTC	-	TRBJ1-2	TRBV25-1	15	-